The 2 T cell receptor beta chains reported below all come from one sample, sequenced in a study of molecular identifiers for immune sequencing clone quantification. From the PCR reads, TCRdb called clonotypes with MiXCR, one entry per CDR3 protein. The table shows 600,000 to 650,000 distinct CDR3 sequences, with approximately 20% occurring only once. Material: naive CD8+ T cells from blood, with Jurkat cell RNA spiked in. Subset: FACS-sorted CD8+CD4-CCR7+CD45RA+ naive T cells. All receptors derive from a human donor in good health. Some libraries in this study had Jurkat cell RNA spiked in.

The chain uses TRBV15 and TRBJ1-1; D gene uncertain. Germline V lookup: CDR1 LNHNV, CDR2 YYDKDF (reference sequence). Deletions cut 0 bases from V and 5 bases from J, with 7 bases between. The CDR3 sequence is 13 residues long. CDR3 sequence: CATSRDPGTEAFF. CDR3 coding DNA: TGTGCCACCAGCAGAGACCCAGGAACTGAAGCTTTCTTT.

This clonotype has at least ten counts. J is TRBJ1-5 and V is TRBV19; D perhaps matches TRBD1 (5 bases). The CDR3 is made up of 15 amino acids. Germline values: CDR1 LNHDA, CDR2 SQIVND (reference sequence). V lost 5 bases, J lost 3 bases, and 14 bases lay in between. The CDR3 bases are TGTGCCAGTAGTGTATACTCGGGACCCAATCAGCCCCAGCATTTT. Protein sequence: CASSVYSGPNQPQHF. Using reference TRBV19 and TRBJ1-5 for the parts outside the CDR3, the full variable domain is DGGITQSPKYLFRKEGQNVTLSCEQNLNHDAMYWYRQDPGQGLRLIYYSQIVNDFQKGDIAEGYSVSREKKESFPLTVTSAQKNPTAFYLCASSVYSGPNQPQHFGDGTRLSIL.